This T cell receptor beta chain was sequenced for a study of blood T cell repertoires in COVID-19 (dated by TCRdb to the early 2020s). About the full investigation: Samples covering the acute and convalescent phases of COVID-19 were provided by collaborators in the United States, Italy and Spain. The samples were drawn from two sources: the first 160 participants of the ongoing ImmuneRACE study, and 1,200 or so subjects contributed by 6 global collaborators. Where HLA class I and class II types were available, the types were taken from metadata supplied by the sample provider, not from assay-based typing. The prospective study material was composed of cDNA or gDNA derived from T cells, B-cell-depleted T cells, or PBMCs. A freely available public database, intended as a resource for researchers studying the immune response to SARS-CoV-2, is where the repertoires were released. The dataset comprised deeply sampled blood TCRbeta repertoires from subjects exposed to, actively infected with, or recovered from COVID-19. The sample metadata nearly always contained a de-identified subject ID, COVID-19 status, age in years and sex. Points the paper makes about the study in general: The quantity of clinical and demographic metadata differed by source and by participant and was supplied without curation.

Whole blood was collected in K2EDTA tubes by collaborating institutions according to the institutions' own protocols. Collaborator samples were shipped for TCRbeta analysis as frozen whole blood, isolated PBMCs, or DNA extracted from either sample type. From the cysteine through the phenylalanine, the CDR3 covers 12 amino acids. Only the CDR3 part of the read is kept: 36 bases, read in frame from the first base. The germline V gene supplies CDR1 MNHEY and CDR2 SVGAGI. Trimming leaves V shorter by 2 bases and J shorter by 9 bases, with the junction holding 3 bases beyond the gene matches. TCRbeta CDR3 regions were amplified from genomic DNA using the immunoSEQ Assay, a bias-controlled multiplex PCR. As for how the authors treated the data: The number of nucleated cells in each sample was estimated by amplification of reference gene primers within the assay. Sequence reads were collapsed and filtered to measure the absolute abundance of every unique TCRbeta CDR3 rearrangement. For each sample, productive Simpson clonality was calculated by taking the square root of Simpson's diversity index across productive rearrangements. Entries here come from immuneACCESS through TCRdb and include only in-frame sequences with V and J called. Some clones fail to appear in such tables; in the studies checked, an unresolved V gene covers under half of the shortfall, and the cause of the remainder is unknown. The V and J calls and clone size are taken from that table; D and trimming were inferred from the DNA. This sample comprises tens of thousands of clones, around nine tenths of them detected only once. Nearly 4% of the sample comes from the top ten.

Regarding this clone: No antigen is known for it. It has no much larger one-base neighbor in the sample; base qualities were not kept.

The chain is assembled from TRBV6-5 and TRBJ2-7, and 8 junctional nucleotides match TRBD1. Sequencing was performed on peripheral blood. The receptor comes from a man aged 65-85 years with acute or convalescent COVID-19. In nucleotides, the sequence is TGTGCCAGCAGTTACAGGACAGGGACGCAGTACTTC. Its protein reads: CASSYRTGTQYF.